This paragraph reports one T cell receptor (beta chain). The germline V gene encodes CDR1 LNHNV and CDR2 YYDKDF (reference sequence). The V gene end was trimmed by 1 base and the J gene end by 0 bases; junction bases not matched to a gene: 4. The CDR3 covers 19 residues. The data originate from a study of T cell changes during pregnancy in multiple sclerosis. Produced via immunoSEQ multiplex PCR; TCRdb's table is partial and in-frame only. The data contain roughly 40,000 clones, 90% of them singletons. The genes are TRBV15 and TRBJ2-2; 14 bases are shared with TRBD2. Sequences were derived from CD4+ T cells from peripheral blood mononuclear cells, sampled in the third trimester of pregnancy. This receptor was taken from a female donor with multiple sclerosis, enrolled in a pregnancy study. The CDR3 protein is CATSRGTSGRFANTGELFF. CDR3 nucleotides: TGTGCCACCAGCAGAGGGACTAGCGGGAGGTTCGCGAACACCGGGGAGCTGTTTTTT.